A selection of T cell receptor beta chains follows, all from one sample in a study of CD8+ T cells in alopecia areata. This table comes from immunoSEQ multiplex PCR, and its TCRdb copy is limited to in-frame clones, with some not included. Among fewer than 200,000 clones listed, roughly 50% were seen once. Sequencing used CD8+ T cells sorted from blood, obtained at week 24, from a patient treated with tofacitinib. Source of these receptors: a human donor with alopecia areata. Each CDR3 is given without its conserved first and last residue.

>TRBJ2-1|TRBV28
ASSSLDWKTYNEQF
>TRBJ1-2|TRBV29-1
SARTGEIYGYT
>TRBJ1-1|TRBV15
ATSSSWYGNTEAF
>TRBJ1-5|TRBV19
ATALGNQPQH
>TRBJ2-7|TRBV29-1
SVESGGSYEQY
>TRBJ1-1|TRBV13
ASSPGQGVTEAF
>TRBJ1-1|TRBV4-2
ASSPQGYEAF
>TRBJ2-7|TRBV29-1
SVVGPNSYEQY
>TRBJ2-2|TRBV13
ASWPGGTGELF
>TRBJ2-7|TRBV7-9
ASSSASGGASYEQY
>TRBJ1-1|TRBV9
ASSAGTGLGAEAF
>TRBJ2-3|TRBV4-2
ASSQVGASTDTQY
>TRBJ1-1|TRBV29-1
SVAGQPMNTEAF
>TRBJ2-2|TRBV4-1
ASSWSTGNTGELF
>TRBJ2-7|TRBV5-1
ASSPRDRGRGVYEQY
>TRBJ1-1|TRBV6-5
ASSYSQYHMNTEAF
>TRBJ2-2|TRBV27
ASSLSGFGSTGELF
>TRBJ1-1|TRBV30
AWSVMDGSEAF
>TRBJ2-7|TRBV12-5
ASATGVAEQY
>TRBJ1-2|TRBV4-1
ASSRTGGYT
>TRBJ2-7|TRBV10-3
AISKQGSPYEQY
>TRBJ2-5|TRBV12-5
ASVPPLTGDQETQY
>TRBJ2-5|TRBV13
ASSFGLASLQETQY
>TRBJ1-5|TRBV19
ASRNVSYSNQPQH
>TRBJ2-5|TRBV7-2
ASSLAGGRETQY
>TRBJ1-6|TRBV2
ASSLGRDSPLH
>TRBJ2-3|TRBV12-5
ASGSTLPSRY
>TRBJ2-5|TRBV7-8
ASSLNREPRETQY
>TRBJ2-5|TRBV23-1
ASSQSRLGGQETQY
>TRBJ1-5|TRBV29-1
SVGGNYSNQPQH
>TRBJ2-7|TRBV29-1
SALTGEAYEQY
>TRBJ2-1|TRBV27
ASSLDRGRGNEQF
>TRBJ1-4|TRBV7-9
ASSPEQGWWTNEKLF
>TRBJ2-3|TRBV29-1
SVYTDTQY
>TRBJ2-1|TRBV10-3
AISVGERNNEQF
>TRBJ2-1|TRBV2
ASSPRGPGLAYEQF
>TRBJ2-4|TRBV7-9
ASSLQEAKNIQY
>TRBJ1-2|TRBV30
AGLPSRTEIYGYT
>TRBJ2-7|TRBV7-6
ASSLAGSYEQY
>TRBJ2-5|TRBV30
AWSTVETQY
>TRBJ1-1|TRBV9
ASSVGATGMNTEAF
>TRBJ1-5|TRBV13
ASSSSQGPYQPQH
>TRBJ2-1|TRBV5-1
ASSHESDEQF
>TRBJ2-7|TRBV2
ASRGPGQGHNEQY
>TRBJ1-5|TRBV19
ASQPRISNQPQH